These 10 T cell receptor beta chains share one sample of origin, sequenced in a study of blood T cells in healthy people across ages. A sample-barcoded 5' primer and a J-beta primer mix were used in a second PCR of roughly 6 to 12 cycles. Each CDR3 protein is one row after TCRdb ran MiXCR on the 5' RACE reads. The sample records fewer than 900,000 distinct CDR3 sequences, approximately 43% being singletons. Sequenced material: blood. All receptors come from an older woman in good health.

This clonotype was counted a single time. V gene TRBV7-3 combines with J gene TRBJ2-7; TRBD2 is a possible D gene (5 bases). Germline lookup yields CDR1 SGHTA and CDR2 FQGTGA. The V and J ends lost 8 bases and 7 bases respectively, with 18 bases between them. The CDR3 contains 13 residues. The CDR3 region has the DNA TGTGCCAGCGGCGGGTTTTCAGGCGATGAGCAGTACTTC. Encoded protein: CASGGFSGDEQYF.

This clonotype was observed at least ten times. An end of the junction does not agree with germline; a read error may underlie this. This chain links TRBV29-1 with TRBJ2-1; TRBD1 might be the D (5 bases). Germline CDR1 SQVTM, CDR2 ANQGSEA. The CDR3 loop spans 14 amino acids. As DNA, the CDR3 is TGCAGCGTCGAAGAACAGGATCTTAAAAATGAGCAGTTCTTC. Protein: CSVEEQDLKNEQFF.

This clonotype was observed at least ten times. The CDR3 sequence is CSARDPRGTETYEQYF. The CDR3 DNA is TGCAGTGCTAGAGACCCCCGGGGGACCGAGACCTACGAGCAGTACTTC. The rearrangement joins TRBV20-1 to TRBJ2-7; D perhaps matches TRBD2 (6 bases). The germline CDR1 and CDR2 sequences are DFQATT and SNEGSKA (reference sequence). V lost 0 bases and J 2 bases, leaving 17 bases between the germline ends. The CDR3 is 16 amino acids.

The chain uses TRBV16 and TRBJ2-7; unclear D gene. The CDR3 extends over 12 amino acids. V was shortened by 0 bases and J by 5 bases, with 5 bases between the two germline ends. The V gene's germline CDR1 is KGHSY and CDR2 FQNENV. The DNA of the CDR3 is TGTGCCAGCAGCCAATCGTTTGACGAGCAGTACTTC. Its protein is CASSQSFDEQYF.

The chain uses TRBV12-3 or TRBV12-4 and TRBJ2-1; 9 bases agree with TRBD2. This CDR3 has 14 amino acids. Trimming cost V 4 bases and J 9 bases; bases outside gene matches: 7. The CDR3 DNA reads TGTGCCAGCAGTTCTAGCGGGGTTGGCCGTGAGCAGTTCTTC. Amino acids: CASSSSGVGREQFF.

The chain combines TRBV11-1 with TRBJ1-1; TRBD1 agrees at 7 bases. CDR1 SGHAT and CDR2 FQDESV come from the germline V gene (reference sequence). The CDR3 totals 12 residues. The J segment lost 10 bases and the V segment lost 5 bases, leaving 7 bases of the junction unmatched. The CDR3 nucleotides read TGTGCCAGCAGCCCCGACAGGGCTGGAGCTTTCTTT. This sequence encodes CASSPDRAGAFF.

This rearrangement joins TRBV7-2 to TRBJ2-7; D may be TRBD1 (5 bases). The V gene's germline CDR1 is SGHTA and CDR2 FQGNSA. CDR3 length equals 14 residues. The V end lost 3 bases, the J end lost 4 bases, and 13 bases lay between the germline ends. The CDR3 protein is CASSFPGREYEQYF. The CDR3 bases are TGTGCCAGCAGCTTTCCGGGCAGGGAATACGAGCAGTACTTC.

The rearrangement uses TRBV20-1 and TRBJ1-1; no clear D. The CDR3 extends over 12 amino acids. With 6 bases removed from V and 6 bases from J, the gap between germline ends came to 14 bases. Germline CDR1 reads DFQATT; CDR2 reads SNEGSKA (reference sequence). The DNA of the CDR3 is TGCAGTGCCTCGGACTCCCAGTCTGAAGCTTTCTTT. This gives the protein CSASDSQSEAFF.

This clonotype was observed a handful of times. The V call is TRBV6-1, the J call TRBJ2-7, with 10 bases matching TRBD2. The CDR3 is 15 amino acids. The germline V gene encodes CDR1 MNHNS and CDR2 SASEGT. V was clipped by 0 bases and J by 2 bases; unmatched bases: 1. The CDR3 nucleotides read TGTGCCAGCAGTGAAGCTGGACTAGCGGCCTACGAGCAGTACTTC. Amino acid sequence: CASSEAGLAAYEQYF.

There are a few counts of this clonotype. The chain couples TRBV18 to TRBJ2-4; 9 nucleotides match TRBD1. The end of the DNA aligns better with TRBJ2-7, so the J call may be wrong. The CDR3 has 17 amino acids. Per the germline V gene, CDR1 is KGHSH and CDR2 is LQKENI. DNA of the CDR3: TGTGCCAGCTCACCACATTCCCCGGGACAGGGAACCTACGAGCAGTACTTC. Amino acids: CASSPHSPGQGTYEQYF.